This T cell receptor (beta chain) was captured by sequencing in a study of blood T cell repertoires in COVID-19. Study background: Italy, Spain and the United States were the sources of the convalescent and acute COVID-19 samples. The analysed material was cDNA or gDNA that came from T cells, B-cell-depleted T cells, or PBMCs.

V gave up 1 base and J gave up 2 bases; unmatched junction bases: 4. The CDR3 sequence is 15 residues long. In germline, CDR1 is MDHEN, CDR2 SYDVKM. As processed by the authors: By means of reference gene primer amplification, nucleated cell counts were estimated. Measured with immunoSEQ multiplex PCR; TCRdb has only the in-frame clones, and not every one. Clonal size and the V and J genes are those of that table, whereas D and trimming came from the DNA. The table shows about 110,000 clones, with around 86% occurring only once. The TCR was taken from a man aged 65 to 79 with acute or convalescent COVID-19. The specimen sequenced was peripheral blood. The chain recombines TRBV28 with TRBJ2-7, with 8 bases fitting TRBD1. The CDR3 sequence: CASSLFSQGAYEQYF. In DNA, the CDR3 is TGTGCCAGCAGTTTATTTTCACAGGGGGCCTACGAGCAGTACTTC.